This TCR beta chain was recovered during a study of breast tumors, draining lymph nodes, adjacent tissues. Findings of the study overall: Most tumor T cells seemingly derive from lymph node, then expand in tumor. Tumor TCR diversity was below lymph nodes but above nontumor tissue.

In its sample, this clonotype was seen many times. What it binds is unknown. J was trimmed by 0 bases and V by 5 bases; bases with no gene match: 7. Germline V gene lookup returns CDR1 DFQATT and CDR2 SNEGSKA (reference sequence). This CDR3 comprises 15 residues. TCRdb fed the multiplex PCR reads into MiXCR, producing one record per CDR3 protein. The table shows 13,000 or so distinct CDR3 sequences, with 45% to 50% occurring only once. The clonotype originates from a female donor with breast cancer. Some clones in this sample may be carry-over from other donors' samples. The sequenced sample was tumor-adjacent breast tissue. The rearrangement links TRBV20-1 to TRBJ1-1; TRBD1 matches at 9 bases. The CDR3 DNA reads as TGCAGTGCTTCGGACAGGGGAAGGATGAACACTGAAGCTTTCTTT. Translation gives CSASDRGRMNTEAFF.